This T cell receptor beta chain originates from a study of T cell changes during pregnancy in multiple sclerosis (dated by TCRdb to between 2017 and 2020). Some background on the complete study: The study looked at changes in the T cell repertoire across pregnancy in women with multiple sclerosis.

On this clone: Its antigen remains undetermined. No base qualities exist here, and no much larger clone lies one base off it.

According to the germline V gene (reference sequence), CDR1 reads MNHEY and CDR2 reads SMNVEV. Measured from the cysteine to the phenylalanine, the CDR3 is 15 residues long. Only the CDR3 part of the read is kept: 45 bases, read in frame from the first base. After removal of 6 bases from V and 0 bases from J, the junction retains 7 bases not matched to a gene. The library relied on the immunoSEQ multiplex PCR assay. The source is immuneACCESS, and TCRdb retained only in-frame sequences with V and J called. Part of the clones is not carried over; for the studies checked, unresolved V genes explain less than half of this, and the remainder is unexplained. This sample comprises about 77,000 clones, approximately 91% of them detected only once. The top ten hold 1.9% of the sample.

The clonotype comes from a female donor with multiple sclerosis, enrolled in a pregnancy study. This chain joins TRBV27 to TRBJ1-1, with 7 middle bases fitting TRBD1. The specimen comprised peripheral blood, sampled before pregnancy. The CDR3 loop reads CASSRQGLLNTEAFF. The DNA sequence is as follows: TGTGCCAGCAGCAGACAGGGCCTCCTGAACACTGAAGCTTTCTTT.